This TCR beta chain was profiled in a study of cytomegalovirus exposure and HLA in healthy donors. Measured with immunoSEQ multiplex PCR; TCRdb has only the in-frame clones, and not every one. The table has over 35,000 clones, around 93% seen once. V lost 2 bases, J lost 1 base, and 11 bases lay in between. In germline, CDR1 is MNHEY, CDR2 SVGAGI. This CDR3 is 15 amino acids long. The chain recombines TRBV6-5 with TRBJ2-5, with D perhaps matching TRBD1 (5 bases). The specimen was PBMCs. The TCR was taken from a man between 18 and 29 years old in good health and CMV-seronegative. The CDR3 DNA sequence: TGTGCCAGCAGTTACAGTGGGGCTAGCCAAGAGACCCAGTACTTC. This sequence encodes CASSYSGASQETQYF.